This passage covers 13 T cell receptor beta chains from one sample sequenced in a study of cytomegalovirus exposure and HLA in healthy donors. PCR involved 60 Vbeta and 13 Jbeta primers. Some clones are missing from TCRdb's copy, which holds only in-frame ones; the method was immunoSEQ multiplex PCR. The sample lists 150,000 to 200,000 clones, roughly 80% occurring once. The specimen was PBMCs. The receptors originated from a male donor in good health and CMV-seronegative.

This chain links TRBV28 with TRBJ1-2; 7 bases fit TRBD1. The CDR3 spans 16 residues. Germline-derived CDR1 and CDR2 are MDHEN and SYDVKM. Trimming removed 0 bases from V and 5 bases from J; junction bases left unmatched: 9. The CDR3 protein is CASSLWETGRSYGYTF. Written as DNA, the CDR3 is TGTGCCAGCAGTTTATGGGAGACAGGGAGATCGTATGGCTACACCTTC.

The chain has TRBV19 and TRBJ2-6; 7 bases map to TRBD1. Looked up from germline, CDR1 is LNHDA and CDR2 is SQIVND (reference sequence). CDR3 length: 17 amino acids. V shed 6 bases and J 2 bases; nucleotides not matched to a gene: 10. CDR3: CASRTSPGQPGANVLTF. The CDR3 bases are TGTGCCAGTAGAACAAGTCCGGGACAGCCTGGGGCCAACGTCCTGACTTTC.

The chain couples TRBV11-2 to TRBJ2-7; TRBD2 aligns across 8 bases. Germline assignment: CDR1 SGHAT and CDR2 FQNNGV. Unmatched junction bases numbered 8, after V lost 5 bases and J lost 5 bases. This CDR3 comprises 14 residues. CDR3 region: CASSPGTSFNEQYF. In DNA form, the CDR3 reads TGTGCCAGCAGCCCCGGGACTAGTTTTAACGAGCAGTACTTC.

The chain carries TRBV4-3 and TRBJ1-5; D gene unclear. Germline CDR1 LGHNA, CDR2 YSLEER. This CDR3 region has 17 residues. Trimming took off 1 base at V and 5 bases at J, with 18 bases between the two ends. The CDR3 loop reads CASSQVVVGNGDQPQHF. DNA of the CDR3: TGCGCCAGCAGCCAAGTAGTGGTAGGAAATGGAGATCAGCCCCAGCATTTT.

The chain links TRBV28 to TRBJ1-2; TRBD1 matches 7 bases. Germline CDR1 and CDR2: MDHEN and SYDVKM. With 5 bases clipped from V and 8 bases from J, the junction kept 17 bases outside the gene matches. The CDR3 loop spans 16 amino acids. The chain's CDR3 is CASSRTKGTVTGGYTF. The CDR3 DNA reads TGTGCCAGCAGTAGGACCAAGGGGACAGTGACGGGAGGCTACACCTTC.

The gene calls are TRBV7-6 and TRBJ1-3; 7 nucleotides align to TRBD1. The trim removed 1 base at V and 3 bases at J, leaving 3 bases unmatched. The germline V gene has CDR1 SGHVS and CDR2 FNYEAQ. The CDR3 has 15 residues. CDR3 region: CASSLDGTVGNTIYF. DNA for the CDR3: TGTGCCAGCAGCTTAGACGGGACAGTTGGAAACACCATATATTTT.

The J gene is TRBJ1-1, the V gene TRBV28; TRBD1 agrees at 7 bases. The CDR3 sequence is 16 residues long. The V segment lost 4 bases and the J segment 5 bases; nucleotides outside the gene matches: 13. CDR1 and CDR2 from the germline V gene are MDHEN and SYDVKM. The CDR3 here is CASSSPLRGGNTEAFF. The DNA for the CDR3 is TGTGCCAGCAGTTCTCCCCTGAGAGGGGGCAATACTGAAGCTTTCTTT.

This chain joins TRBV30 and TRBJ2-3; 7 bases agree with TRBD1. Trimming took 5 bases from V and 0 from J; bases not matched to a gene: 2. CDR1 and CDR2 from the germline V gene are GTSNPN and SVGIG (reference sequence). The CDR3 extends over 13 amino acids. The CDR3 is CAWLTGSTDTQYF. In nucleotides, the CDR3 is TGTGCCTGGCTGACAGGGAGCACAGATACGCAGTATTTT.

The chain combines TRBV6-5 with TRBJ2-1; unclear D gene. The germline V and J ends were trimmed by 5 bases and 1 base, with 12 bases remaining between them. The CDR3 is 15 residues long. CDR1 is MNHEY, CDR2 SVGAGI, per germline. The CDR3 DNA sequence: TGTGCCAGCAGTCAGACTCCTGGGTCCTACAATGAGCAGTTCTTC. Its protein product is CASSQTPGSYNEQFF.

The chain has TRBV6-1 and TRBJ1-6; possibly TRBD1 for D (6 bases). The CDR3 totals 14 residues. Deletions cut 4 bases from V and 10 bases from J, with 14 bases between. Germline V gives CDR1 MNHNS, CDR2 SASEGT. CDR3 DNA sequence: TGTGCCAGCAGTGGGAACACAGGGATCTCACCCCTCCACTTT. Translation: CASSGNTGISPLHF.

The chain carries TRBV2 and TRBJ2-1, with 7 bases aligning to TRBD2. V lost 6 bases, J lost 6 bases, and 11 bases stayed unmatched. CDR3 length: 15 residues. The germline V gene has CDR1 SNHLY and CDR2 FYNNEI. CDR3: CASSAGLVLSNEQFF. The CDR3 bases are TGTGCCAGCAGCGCCGGACTAGTCCTCTCCAATGAGCAGTTCTTC. Using reference TRBV2 and TRBJ2-1 for the parts outside the CDR3, the full variable domain is EPEVTQTPSHQVTQMGQEVILRCVPISNHLYFYWYRQILGQKVEFLVSFYNNEISEKSEIFDDQFSVERPDGSNFTLKIRSTKLEDSAMYFCASSAGLVLSNEQFFGPGTRLTVL.

This chain connects TRBV5-1 to TRBJ2-1; D may be TRBD2 (5 bases). V lost 2 bases and J lost 0, with 15 bases in between. The germline V gene encodes CDR1 SGHRS and CDR2 YFSETQ. This CDR3 is built from 17 residues. CDR3 bases: TGCGCCAGCAGCTTCCCAACTGGTGGGAGCTCCTACAATGAGCAGTTCTTC. As protein: CASSFPTGGSSYNEQFF.

The chain carries TRBV5-6 and TRBJ2-1; 7 bases match TRBD1. Germline V CDR1 and CDR2: SGHDT, YYEEEE. Trimming removed 2 bases from V and 2 bases from J; junction bases left unmatched: 4. The CDR3 sequence is 15 residues long. In DNA, the CDR3 is TGTGCCAGCAGCTTCTCGACAGGGCCCTACAATGAGCAGTTCTTC. This codes for CASSFSTGPYNEQFF.